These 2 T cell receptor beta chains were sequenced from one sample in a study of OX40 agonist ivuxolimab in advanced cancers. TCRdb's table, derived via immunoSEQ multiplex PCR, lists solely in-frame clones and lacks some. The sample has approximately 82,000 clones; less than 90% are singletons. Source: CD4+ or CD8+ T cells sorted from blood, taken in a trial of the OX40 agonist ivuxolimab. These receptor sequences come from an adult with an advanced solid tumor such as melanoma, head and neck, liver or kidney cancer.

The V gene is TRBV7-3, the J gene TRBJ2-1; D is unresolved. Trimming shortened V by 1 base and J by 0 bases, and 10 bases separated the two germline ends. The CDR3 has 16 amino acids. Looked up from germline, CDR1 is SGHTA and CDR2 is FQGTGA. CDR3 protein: CASSLNPAGSYNEQFF. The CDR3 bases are TGTGCCAGCAGCTTAAATCCGGCAGGCTCCTACAATGAGCAGTTCTTC.

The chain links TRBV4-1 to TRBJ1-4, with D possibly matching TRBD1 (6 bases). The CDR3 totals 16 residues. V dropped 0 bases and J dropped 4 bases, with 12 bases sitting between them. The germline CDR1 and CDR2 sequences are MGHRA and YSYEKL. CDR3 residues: CASSQEGGANNEKLFF. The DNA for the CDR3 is TGCGCCAGCAGCCAAGAAGGGGGAGCTAATAATGAAAAACTGTTTTTT.